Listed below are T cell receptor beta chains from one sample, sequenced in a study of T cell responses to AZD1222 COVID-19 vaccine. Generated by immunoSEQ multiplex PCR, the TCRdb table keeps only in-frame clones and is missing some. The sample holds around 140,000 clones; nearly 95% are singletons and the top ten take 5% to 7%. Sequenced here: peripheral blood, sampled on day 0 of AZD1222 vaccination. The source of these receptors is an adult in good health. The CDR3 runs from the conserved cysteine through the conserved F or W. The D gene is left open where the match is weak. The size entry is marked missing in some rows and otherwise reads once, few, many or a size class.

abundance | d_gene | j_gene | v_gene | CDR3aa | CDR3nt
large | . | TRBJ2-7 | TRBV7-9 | CASSAETLSYEQYF | TGTGCCAGCTCCGCTGAGACTCTCTCCTACGAGCAGTACTTC
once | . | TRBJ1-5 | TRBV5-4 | CASSLAPGSNQPQHF | TGTGCCAGCAGCTTGGCCCCAGGCAGCAATCAGCCCCAGCATTTT
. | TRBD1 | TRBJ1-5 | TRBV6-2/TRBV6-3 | CASSRGTDYSNQPQHF | TGTGCCAGCAGTCGGGGGACAGACTATAGCAATCAGCCCCAGCATTTT
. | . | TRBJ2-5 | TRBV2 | CASSAMGKGEQTQYF | TGTGCCAGCAGTGCAATGGGGAAGGGAGAACAGACCCAGTACTTC
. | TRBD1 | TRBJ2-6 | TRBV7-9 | CASSLTGTGGSGANVLTF | TGTGCCAGCAGCTTGACCGGGACAGGGGGCTCTGGGGCCAACGTCCTGACTTTC
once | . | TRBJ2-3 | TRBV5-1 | CASSLAGGTDTQYF | TGCGCCAGCAGCTTGGCGGGGGGCACAGATACGCAGTATTTT
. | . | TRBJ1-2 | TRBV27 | CASSLSTDVGGYTF | TGTGCCAGCAGTTTATCGACGGACGTAGGGGGCTACACCTTC
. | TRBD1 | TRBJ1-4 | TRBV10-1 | CAPRDRSVGFGELFF | TGCGCCCCTAGGGACAGGTCCGTGGGTTTTGGTGAACTGTTTTTT
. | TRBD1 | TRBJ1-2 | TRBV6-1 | CASSDPDRGYYGYTF | TGTGCCAGCAGTGATCCCGACAGGGGCTACTATGGCTACACCTTC
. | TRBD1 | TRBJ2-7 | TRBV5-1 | CASMAGTGGSEQYF | TGCGCCAGCATGGCCGGGACAGGGGGGAGCGAGCAGTACTTC
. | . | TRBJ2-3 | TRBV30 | CAWSLSVRSTDTQYF | TGTGCCTGGAGTCTTAGCGTACGGAGCACAGATACGCAGTATTTT
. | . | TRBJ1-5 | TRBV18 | CASSLQGNQPQHF | TGTGCCAGCTCACTCCAGGGTAATCAGCCCCAGCATTTT
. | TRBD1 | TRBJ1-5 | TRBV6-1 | CASSEVNQGDQPQHF | TGTGCCAGCAGTGAAGTAAACCAGGGGGATCAGCCCCAGCATTTT
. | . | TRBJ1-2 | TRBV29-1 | CSVGTGSYGYTF | TGCAGCGTCGGCACAGGGTCCTATGGCTACACCTTC
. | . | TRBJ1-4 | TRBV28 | CASSFHGPRDEKLFF | TGTGCCAGCAGTTTCCATGGACCCCGAGACGAAAAACTGTTTTTT
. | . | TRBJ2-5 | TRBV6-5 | CASDPIGGETQYF | TGTGCCAGCGATCCCATCGGGGGAGAGACCCAGTACTTC
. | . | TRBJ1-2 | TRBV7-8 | CASSPPRRARGYTF | TGTGCCAGCAGCCCCCCGAGGCGGGCTAGGGGCTACACCTTC
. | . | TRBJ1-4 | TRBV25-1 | CASSSLVAEGLFF | TGTGCCAGCAGTTCGTTGGTAGCGGAAGGACTGTTTTTT
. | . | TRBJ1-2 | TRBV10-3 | CAISAGQGLGYTF | TGTGCCATCAGTGCCGGCCAGGGTCTGGGGTACACCTTC
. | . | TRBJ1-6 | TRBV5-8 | CASSLVQGNSPLHF | TGTGCCAGCAGCTTGGTTCAGGGCAATTCACCCCTCCACTTT
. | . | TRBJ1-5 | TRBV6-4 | CASRKPITTWRGDQPQHF | TGTGCCAGCAGGAAACCAATTACTACCTGGAGGGGGGATCAGCCCCAGCATTTT
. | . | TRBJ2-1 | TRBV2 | CATRGGSYNEQFF | TGTGCCACAAGGGGGGGGTCCTACAATGAGCAGTTCTTC
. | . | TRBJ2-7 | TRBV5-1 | CASSLEGISGDEQYF | TGCGCCAGCAGCTTGGAAGGGATTAGCGGCGACGAGCAGTACTTC
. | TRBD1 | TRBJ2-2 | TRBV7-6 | CASSLGGTGKNGELFF | TGTGCCAGCAGCTTAGGGGGGACAGGGAAGAACGGGGAGCTGTTTTTT
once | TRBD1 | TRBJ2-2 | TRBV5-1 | CASSLGTANTGELFF | TGCGCCAGCAGCCTGGGGACAGCGAACACCGGGGAGCTGTTTTTT
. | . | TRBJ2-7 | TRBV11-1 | CASSFGPSSYEQYF | TGTGCCAGCAGCTTTGGCCCGAGCTCCTACGAGCAGTACTTC
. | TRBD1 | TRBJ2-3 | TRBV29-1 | CSVADRADTQYF | TGCAGCGTTGCTGACAGGGCAGATACGCAGTATTTT
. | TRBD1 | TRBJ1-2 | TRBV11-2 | CASSPRGQEDSAVRYGYTF | TGTGCCAGCAGCCCCCGAGGACAGGAGGATTCCGCCGTACGCTATGGCTACACCTTC
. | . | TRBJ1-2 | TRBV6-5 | CASSYSVGGGYTF | TGTGCCAGCAGTTACTCAGTTGGGGGAGGCTACACCTTC
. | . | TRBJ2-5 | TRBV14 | CASSQLQAQETQYF | TGTGCCAGCAGCCAACTGCAGGCCCAAGAGACCCAGTACTTC
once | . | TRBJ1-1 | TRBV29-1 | CSVGHGPQGEAFF | TGCAGCGTTGGCCACGGCCCCCAGGGTGAGGCTTTCTTT
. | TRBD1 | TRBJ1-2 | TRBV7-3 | CASSPDRGEGYTF | TGTGCCAGCAGCCCAGACAGGGGTGAGGGCTACACCTTC
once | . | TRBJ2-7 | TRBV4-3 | CASSQVRGTDYEQYF | TGCGCCAGCAGCCAAGTCAGAGGGACTGACTACGAGCAGTACTTC
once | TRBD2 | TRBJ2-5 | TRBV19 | CASSLLAGELRETQYF | TGTGCCAGTAGTCTACTAGCGGGGGAGCTTCGGGAGACCCAGTACTTC
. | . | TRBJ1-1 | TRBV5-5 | CASSEGRRSTEAFF | TGTGCCAGCAGCGAGGGACGGAGGAGTACTGAAGCTTTCTTT
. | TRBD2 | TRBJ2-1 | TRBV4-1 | CASSLASGSPYNEQFF | TGCGCCAGCAGCCTAGCTAGCGGGAGCCCCTACAATGAGCAGTTCTTC
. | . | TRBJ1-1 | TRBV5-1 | CASSLQGDTEAFF | TGCGCCAGCAGCTTACAGGGAGACACTGAAGCTTTCTTT
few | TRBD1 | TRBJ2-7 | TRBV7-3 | CASSPGQESYEQYF | TGTGCCAGCAGCCCGGGACAGGAAAGCTACGAGCAGTACTTC
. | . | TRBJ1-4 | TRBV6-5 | CASSYSKSPRNEKLFF | TGTGCCAGCAGTTACTCGAAATCCCCTAGGAATGAAAAACTGTTTTTT
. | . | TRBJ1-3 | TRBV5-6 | CASSLPGDSGNTIYF | TGTGCCAGCAGCTTGCCAGGAGACTCTGGAAACACCATATATTTT
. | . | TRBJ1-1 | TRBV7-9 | CASSFGTVNTEAFF | TGTGCCAGCAGCTTCGGGACGGTGAACACTGAAGCTTTCTTT
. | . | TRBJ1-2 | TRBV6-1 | CASSEWGGAKGYGYTF | TGTGCCAGCAGTGAATGGGGCGGGGCTAAGGGCTATGGCTACACCTTC
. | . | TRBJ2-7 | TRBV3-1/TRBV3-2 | CASSPQPDGYEQYF | TGTGCCAGCAGCCCGCAGCCAGACGGCTACGAGCAGTACTTC
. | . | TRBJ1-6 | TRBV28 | CASQRRGLNSPLHF | TGTGCCAGCCAACGAAGGGGCCTTAATTCACCCCTCCACTTT
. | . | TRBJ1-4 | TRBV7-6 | CASSLSHGTHEKLFF | TGTGCCAGCAGCTTAAGCCACGGGACACATGAAAAACTGTTTTTT
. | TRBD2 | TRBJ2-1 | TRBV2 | CASRWGLAGANEQFF | TGTGCCAGCAGGTGGGGTCTAGCGGGGGCCAATGAGCAGTTCTTC
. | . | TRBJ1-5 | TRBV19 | CASSPPEAHSNQPQHF | TGTGCCAGTAGTCCCCCGGAAGCCCATAGCAATCAGCCCCAGCATTTT
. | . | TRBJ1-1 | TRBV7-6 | CASSLTEEAFF | TGTGCCAGCAGCTTGACTGAAGAAGCTTTCTTT
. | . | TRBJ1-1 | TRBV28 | CASSPVGNRAFF | TGTGCCAGCAGTCCCGTAGGCAACCGGGCTTTCTTT